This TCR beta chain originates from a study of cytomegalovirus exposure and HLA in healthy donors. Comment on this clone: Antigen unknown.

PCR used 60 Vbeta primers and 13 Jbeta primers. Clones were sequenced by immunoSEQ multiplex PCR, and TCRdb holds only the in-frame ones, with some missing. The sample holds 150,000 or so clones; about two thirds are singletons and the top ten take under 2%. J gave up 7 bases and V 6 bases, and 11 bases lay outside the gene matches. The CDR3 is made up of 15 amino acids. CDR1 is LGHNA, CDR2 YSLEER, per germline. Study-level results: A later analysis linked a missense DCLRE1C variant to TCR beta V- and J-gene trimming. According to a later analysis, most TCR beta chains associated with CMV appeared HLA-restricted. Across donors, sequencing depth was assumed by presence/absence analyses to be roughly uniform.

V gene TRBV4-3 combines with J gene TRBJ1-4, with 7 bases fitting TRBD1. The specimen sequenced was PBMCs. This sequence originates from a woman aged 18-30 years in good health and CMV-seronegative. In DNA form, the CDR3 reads TGCGCCAGCAGTCGTGGGACAGTAAGAGGTGAAAAACTGTTTTTT. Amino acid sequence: CASSRGTVRGEKLFF.